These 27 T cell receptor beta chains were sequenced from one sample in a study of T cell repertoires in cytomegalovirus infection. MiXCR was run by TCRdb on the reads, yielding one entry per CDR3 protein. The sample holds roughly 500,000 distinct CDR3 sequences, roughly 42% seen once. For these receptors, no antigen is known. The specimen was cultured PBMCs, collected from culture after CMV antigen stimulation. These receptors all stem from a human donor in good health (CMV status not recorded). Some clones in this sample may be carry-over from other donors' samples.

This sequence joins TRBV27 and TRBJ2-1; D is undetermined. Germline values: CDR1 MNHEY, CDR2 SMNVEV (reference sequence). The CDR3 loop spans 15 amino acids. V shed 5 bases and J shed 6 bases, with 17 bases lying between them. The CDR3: CASSRGSLHGNEQFF. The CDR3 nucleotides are TGTGCCAGCAGTCGAGGATCCCTTCATGGCAATGAGCAGTTCTTC.

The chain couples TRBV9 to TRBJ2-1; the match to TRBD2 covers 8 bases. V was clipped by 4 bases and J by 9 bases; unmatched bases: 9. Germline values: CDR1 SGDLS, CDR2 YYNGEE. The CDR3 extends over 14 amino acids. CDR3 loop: CASSSYGTSSEQFF. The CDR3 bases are TGTGCCAGCAGCTCCTACGGGACTAGTAGTGAGCAGTTCTTC.

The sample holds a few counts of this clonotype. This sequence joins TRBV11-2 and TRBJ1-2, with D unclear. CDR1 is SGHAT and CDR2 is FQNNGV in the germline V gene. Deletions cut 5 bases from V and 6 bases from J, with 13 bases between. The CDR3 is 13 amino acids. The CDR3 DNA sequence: TGTGCCAGCAGCGCCTACCCGCGTGATGGCTACACCTTC. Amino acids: CASSAYPRDGYTF.

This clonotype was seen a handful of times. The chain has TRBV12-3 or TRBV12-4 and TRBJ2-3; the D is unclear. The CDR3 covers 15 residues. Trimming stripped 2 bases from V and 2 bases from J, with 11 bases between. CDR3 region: CASSLFGLNTDTQYF. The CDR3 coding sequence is TGTGCCAGCAGTTTATTTGGTCTAAACACAGATACGCAGTATTTT.

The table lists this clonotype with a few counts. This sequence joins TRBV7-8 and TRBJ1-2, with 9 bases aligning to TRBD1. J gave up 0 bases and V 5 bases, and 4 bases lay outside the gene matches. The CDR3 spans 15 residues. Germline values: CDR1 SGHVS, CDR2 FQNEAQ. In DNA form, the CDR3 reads TGTGCCAGCAGCCCACAGGGGGCCGCTAACTATGGCTACACCTTC. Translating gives CASSPQGAANYGYTF.

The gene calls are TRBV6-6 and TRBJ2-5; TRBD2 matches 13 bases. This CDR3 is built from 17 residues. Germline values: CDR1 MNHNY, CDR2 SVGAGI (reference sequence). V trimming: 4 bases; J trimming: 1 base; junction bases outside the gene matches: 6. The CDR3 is CASSSPGTSGTQETQYF. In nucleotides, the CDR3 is TGTGCCAGCAGTTCCCCCGGGACTAGCGGGACCCAAGAGACCCAGTACTTC.

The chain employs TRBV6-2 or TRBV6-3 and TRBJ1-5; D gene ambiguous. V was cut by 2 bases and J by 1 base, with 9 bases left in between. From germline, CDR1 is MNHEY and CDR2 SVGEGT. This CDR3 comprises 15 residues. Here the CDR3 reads CASSYGEGSNQPQHF. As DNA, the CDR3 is TGTGCCAGCAGTTACGGGGAGGGAAGCAATCAGCCCCAGCATTTT.

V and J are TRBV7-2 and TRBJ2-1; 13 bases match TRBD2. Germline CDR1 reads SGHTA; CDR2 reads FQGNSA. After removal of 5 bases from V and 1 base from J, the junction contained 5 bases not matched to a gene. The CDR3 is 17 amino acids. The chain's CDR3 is CASSLLAGGISYNEQFF. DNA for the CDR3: TGTGCCAGCAGCCTACTAGCGGGGGGGATATCCTACAATGAGCAGTTCTTC.

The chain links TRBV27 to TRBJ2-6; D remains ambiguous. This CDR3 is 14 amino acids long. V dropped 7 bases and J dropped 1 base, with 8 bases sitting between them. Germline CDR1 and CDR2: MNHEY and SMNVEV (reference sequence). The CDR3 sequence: CASKRESGANVLTF. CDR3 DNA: TGTGCCAGCAAAAGGGAATCTGGGGCCAACGTCCTGACTTTC.

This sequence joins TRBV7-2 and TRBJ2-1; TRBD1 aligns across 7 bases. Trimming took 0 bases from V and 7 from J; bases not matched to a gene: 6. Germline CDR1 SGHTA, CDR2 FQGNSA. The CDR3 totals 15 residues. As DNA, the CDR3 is TGTGCCAGCAGCTTAGCGGGGACAGCCACGAATGAGCAGTTCTTC. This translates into CASSLAGTATNEQFF.

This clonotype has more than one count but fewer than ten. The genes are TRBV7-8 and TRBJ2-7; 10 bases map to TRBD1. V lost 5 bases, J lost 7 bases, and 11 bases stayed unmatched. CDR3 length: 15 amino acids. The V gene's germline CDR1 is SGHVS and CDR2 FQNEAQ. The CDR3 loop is CASSRLRQGAWEQYF. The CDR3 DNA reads TGTGCCAGCAGCCGCTTGAGACAGGGGGCGTGGGAGCAGTACTTC.

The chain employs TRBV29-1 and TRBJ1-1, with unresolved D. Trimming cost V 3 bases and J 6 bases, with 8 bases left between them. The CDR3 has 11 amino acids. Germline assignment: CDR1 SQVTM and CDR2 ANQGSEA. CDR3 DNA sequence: TGCAGCGTTGAGTCAGGCGCTGAAGCTTTCTTT. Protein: CSVESGAEAFF.

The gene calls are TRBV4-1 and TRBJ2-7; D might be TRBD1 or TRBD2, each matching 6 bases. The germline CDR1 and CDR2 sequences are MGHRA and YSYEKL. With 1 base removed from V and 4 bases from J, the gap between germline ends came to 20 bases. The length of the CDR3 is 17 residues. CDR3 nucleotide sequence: TGCGCCAGCAGCCAAGTCGGGGGCCGGGACTTAAAGTACGAGCAGTACTTC. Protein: CASSQVGGRDLKYEQYF.

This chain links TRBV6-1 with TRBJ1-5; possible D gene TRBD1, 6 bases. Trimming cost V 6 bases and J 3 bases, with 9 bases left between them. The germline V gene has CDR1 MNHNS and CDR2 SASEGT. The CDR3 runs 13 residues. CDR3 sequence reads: CASRDSFNQPQHF. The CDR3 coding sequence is TGTGCCAGCAGGGACAGCTTCAATCAGCCCCAGCATTTT.

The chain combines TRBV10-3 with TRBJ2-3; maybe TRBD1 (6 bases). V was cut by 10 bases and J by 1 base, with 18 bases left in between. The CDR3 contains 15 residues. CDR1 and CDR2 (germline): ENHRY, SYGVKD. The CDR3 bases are TGTGCCAGCCATCAGGGGAGCCCTGGCACAGATACGCAGTATTTT. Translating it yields CASHQGSPGTDTQYF.

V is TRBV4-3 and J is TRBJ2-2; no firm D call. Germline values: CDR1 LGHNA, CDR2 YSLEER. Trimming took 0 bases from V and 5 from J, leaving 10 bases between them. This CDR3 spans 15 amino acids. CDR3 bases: TGCGCCAGCAGCCAAGATGGGCTAGATACCGGGGAGCTGTTTTTT. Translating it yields CASSQDGLDTGELFF.

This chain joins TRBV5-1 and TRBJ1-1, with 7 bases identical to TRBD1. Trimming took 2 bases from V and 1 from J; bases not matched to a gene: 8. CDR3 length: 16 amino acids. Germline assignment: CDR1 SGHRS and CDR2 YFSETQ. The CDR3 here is CASSLGRWTGNTEAFF. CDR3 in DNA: TGCGCCAGCAGCTTAGGGCGATGGACAGGGAACACTGAAGCTTTCTTT.

DNA for the CDR3: TGTGCCAGCAGTTTGTCGGGAGCGGGGAATGAAAAACTGTTTTTT. It encodes CASSLSGAGNEKLFF. V gene TRBV28 combines with J gene TRBJ1-4; no reliable D call. Germline lookup yields CDR1 MDHEN and CDR2 SYDVKM. Trimming removed 3 bases from V and 5 bases from J, with 13 bases in between. CDR3 size: 15 residues.

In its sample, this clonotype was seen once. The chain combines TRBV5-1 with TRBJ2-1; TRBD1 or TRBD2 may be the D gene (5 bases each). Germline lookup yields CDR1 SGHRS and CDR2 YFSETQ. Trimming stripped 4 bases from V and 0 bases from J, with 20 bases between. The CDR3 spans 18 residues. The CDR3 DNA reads TGCGCCAGCAGCGGGTCAGGGAGTTTCGGCAGCTCCTACAATGAGCAGTTCTTC. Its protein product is CASSGSGSFGSSYNEQFF.

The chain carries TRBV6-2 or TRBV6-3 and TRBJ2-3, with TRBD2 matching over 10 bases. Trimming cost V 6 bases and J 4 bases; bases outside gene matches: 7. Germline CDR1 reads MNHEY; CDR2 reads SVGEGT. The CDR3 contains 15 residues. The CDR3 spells CASRTVSGGADTQYF. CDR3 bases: TGTGCCAGCAGGACCGTCAGCGGGGGGGCAGATACGCAGTATTTT.

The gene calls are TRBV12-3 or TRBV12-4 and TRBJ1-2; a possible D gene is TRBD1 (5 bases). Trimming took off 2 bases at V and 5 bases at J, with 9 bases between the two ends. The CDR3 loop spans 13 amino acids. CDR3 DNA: TGTGCCAGCAGTTTACAGGAGGGGTATGGCTACACCTTC. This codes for CASSLQEGYGYTF.

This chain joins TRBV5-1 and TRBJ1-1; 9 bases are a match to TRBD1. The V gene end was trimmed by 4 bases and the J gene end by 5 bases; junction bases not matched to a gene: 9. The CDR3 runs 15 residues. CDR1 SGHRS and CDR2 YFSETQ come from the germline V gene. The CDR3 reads CASSPATGGATEAFF. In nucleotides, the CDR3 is TGCGCCAGCAGCCCCGCCACAGGGGGCGCGACTGAAGCTTTCTTT. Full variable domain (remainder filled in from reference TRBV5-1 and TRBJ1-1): KAGVTQTPRYLIKTRGQQVTLSCSPISGHRSVSWYQQTPGQGLQFLFEYFSETQRNKGNFPGRFSGRQFSNSRSEMNVSTLELGDSALYLCASSPATGGATEAFFGQGTRLTVV.

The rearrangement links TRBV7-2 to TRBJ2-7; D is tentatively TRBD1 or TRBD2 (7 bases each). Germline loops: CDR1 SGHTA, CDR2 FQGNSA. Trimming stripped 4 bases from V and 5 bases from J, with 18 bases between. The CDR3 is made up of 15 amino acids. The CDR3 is CASSSRGGGRDEQYF. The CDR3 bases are TGTGCCAGCAGCTCCCGGGGAGGGGGCAGGGACGAGCAGTACTTC.

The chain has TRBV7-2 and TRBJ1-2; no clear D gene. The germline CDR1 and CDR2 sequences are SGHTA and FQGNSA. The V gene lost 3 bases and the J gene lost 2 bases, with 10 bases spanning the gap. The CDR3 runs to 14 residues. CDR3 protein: CASSFNWRNYGYTF. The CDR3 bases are TGTGCCAGCAGCTTTAATTGGCGGAACTATGGCTACACCTTC.

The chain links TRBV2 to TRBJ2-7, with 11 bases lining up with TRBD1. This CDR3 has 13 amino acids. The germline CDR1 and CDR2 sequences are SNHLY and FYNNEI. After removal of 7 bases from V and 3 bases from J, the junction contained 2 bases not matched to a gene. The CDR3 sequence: CASTGQGVYEQYF. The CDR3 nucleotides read TGTGCCAGCACGGGACAGGGGGTCTACGAGCAGTACTTC.

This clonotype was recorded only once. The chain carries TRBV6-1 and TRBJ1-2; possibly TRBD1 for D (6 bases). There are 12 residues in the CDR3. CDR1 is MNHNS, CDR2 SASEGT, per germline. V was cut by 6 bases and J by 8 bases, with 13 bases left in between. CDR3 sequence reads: CASRRGERGYTF. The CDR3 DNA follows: TGTGCCAGCAGGAGGGGGGAGCGGGGCTACACCTTC.

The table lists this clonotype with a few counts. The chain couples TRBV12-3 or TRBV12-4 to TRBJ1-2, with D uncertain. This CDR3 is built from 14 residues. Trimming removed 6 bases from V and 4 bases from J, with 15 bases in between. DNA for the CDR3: TGTGCCAGCAGCATCGAGGGTTGGGGCTATGGCTACACCTTC. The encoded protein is CASSIEGWGYGYTF.